This T cell receptor (beta chain) emerged from a study of T cells after yellow fever vaccination. General study results and limits: It was a small share of clonotypes that appeared in both CD4 and CD8 compartments. FACS-sorted repertoires could contain abundant clonotypes contaminating from the bulk population.

In regard to this clonotype: The antigen is not known. This may stem from a read error, because a much larger clone lies one nucleotide away.

Each CDR3 protein is one row after TCRdb ran MiXCR on the 5' RACE reads. This table holds over 110,000 distinct CDR3 sequences, about 8% found once. This CDR3 contains 16 residues. Germline V gene sequence: CDR1 LGHNA, CDR2 YSLEER. V shed 2 bases and J 2 bases; nucleotides not matched to a gene: 8. The sequencing used CD4+ T cells sorted from PBMCs, collected 5 days after the yellow fever booster vaccination. The rearrangement uses TRBV4-3 and TRBJ2-7, with TRBD2 matching over 8 bases. The clonotype comes from a man aged 30 to 45 who received the YFV17D yellow fever vaccine. CDR3 loop: CASSQRGLVEPYEQYF. CDR3 sequence (DNA): TGCGCCAGCAGCCAACGGGGACTAGTGGAACCCTACGAGCAGTACTTC.